These 13 T cell receptor beta chains came from one sample sequenced in a study of breast tumors, draining lymph nodes, adjacent tissues. TCRdb re-derived calls from the multiplex PCR reads in MiXCR, one entry per CDR3 protein. The repertoire has 150,000 to 250,000 distinct CDR3 sequences, approximately 33% of them found once; the top ten carry about 4.5%. Samples came from axillary lymph nodes draining the breast cancer. Source material: axillary lymph node tissue. The receptors here all came from a female donor with breast cancer. Some clones in this sample may be carry-over from other donors' samples.

As concerns this clonotype: Since a much larger clone is just one base distant, this may be a read error. This chain joins TRBV5-1 and TRBJ2-7; possible D gene TRBD2, 5 bases. Germline CDR1 SGHRS, CDR2 YFSETQ. This CDR3 comprises 13 residues. DNA of the CDR3: TGCGCCAGCAGGGACTTAAACTCCTACGACCAGTACTTC. It is translated as CASRDLNSYDQYF.

This clonotype has a count of ten or more. This chain uses TRBV29-1 with TRBJ2-1; the match to TRBD1 covers 7 bases. Per the germline V gene, CDR1 is SQVTM and CDR2 is ANQGSEA. The CDR3 length is 12 residues. The junction had 8 bases not matched to a gene; V was cut back by 8 bases and J by 7 bases. The CDR3: CSPNRGCNEQFF. CDR3 DNA sequence: TGCAGCCCAAACAGGGGTTGTAATGAGCAGTTCTTC.

In its sample, this clonotype was seen a few times. This may be a read error: a much more frequent sequence differs by one nucleotide. The genes are TRBV6-1 and TRBJ1-6; 9 nucleotides line up with TRBD1. Germline lookup yields CDR1 MNHNS and CDR2 SASEGT. The CDR3 extends over 16 amino acids. The CDR3 spells CASSQALGTGPSPLHF. The CDR3 nucleotides read TGTGCCAGCAGTCAAGCGCTGGGGACAGGGCCCTCACCCCTCCACTTT.

This clonotype was counted many times. This chain joins TRBV20-1 and TRBJ1-3; D is ambiguous. The V end was cut by 6 bases, the J end by 0 bases, with 6 bases between. CDR3 length: 12 residues. Germline V gives CDR1 DFQATT, CDR2 SNEGSKA (reference sequence). The CDR3 protein is CSAEGSGNTIYF. Here the CDR3 DNA reads TGCAGTGCCGAGGGCTCTGGAAACACCATATATTTT.

Ten or more counts support this clonotype. The rearrangement uses TRBV24-1 and TRBJ2-1; D uncertain. The V gene's germline CDR1 is KGHDR and CDR2 SFDVKD. V lost 1 base and J 7 bases, leaving 4 bases between the germline ends. This CDR3 comprises 12 residues. The CDR3 coding sequence is TGTGCCACCAGTGATTTACCGAATGAGCAGTTCTTC. This sequence encodes CATSDLPNEQFF.

The rearrangement joins TRBV6-7 to TRBJ1-6, with 7 bases aligning to TRBD1. TRBV6-7 falls under the ORF class, with uncertain function. The CDR3 is made up of 14 amino acids. The J segment lost 6 bases and the V segment lost 5 bases, leaving 4 bases of the junction unmatched. CDR3 coding DNA: TGTGCCAGCAGTCCACAGGGGACTAATTCACCCCTCCACTTT. This translates into CASSPQGTNSPLHF.

Concerning this clonotype: This may be a read error: a much more frequent sequence differs by one nucleotide. J is TRBJ2-3 and V is TRBV11-2; possible D gene TRBD2, 5 bases. Germline V gene sequence: CDR1 SGHAT, CDR2 FQNNGV. There are 16 residues in the CDR3. CDR3 sequence reads: CANSLAPSYPQITQYF. Written as DNA, the CDR3 is TGTGCCAACAGCCTCGCCCCTAGCTATCCACAGATTACGCAGTATTTT. The variable domain in full, completed from reference TRBV11-2 and TRBJ2-3, reads EAGVAQSPRYKIIEKRQSVAFWCNPISGHATLYWYQQILGQGPKLLIQFQNNGVVDDSQLPKDRFSAERLKGVDSTLKIQPAKLEDSAVYLCANSLAPSYPQITQYFGPGTRLTVL.

This clonotype was seen at least ten times. The chain joins TRBV3-1 to TRBJ2-7, with 9 positions matching TRBD1. The CDR3 contains 14 residues. V was clipped by 3 bases and J by 5 bases; unmatched bases: 5. The germline CDR1 and CDR2 sequences are LGHDT and YNNKEL (reference sequence). CDR3 sequence: CASSHWDRDHEQYF. DNA for the CDR3: TGTGCCAGCAGCCATTGGGACAGGGACCACGAGCAGTACTTC.

A word on this clonotype: An end of the junction differs from the germline gene, which may be a read error. The chain joins TRBV15 to TRBJ2-7; D might be TRBD1 (6 bases). Germline-derived CDR1 and CDR2 are LNHNV and YYDKDF (reference sequence). The CDR3 sequence is 18 residues long. CDR3: CATSRDSPGGLQSYERYF. The CDR3 DNA reads TGTGCCACCAGCAGAGACTCCCCTGGGGGCCTCCAATCCTACGAGCGGTACTTC.

This clonotype was counted ten times or more. The chain joins TRBV12-3 or TRBV12-4 to TRBJ2-1; 8 bases map to TRBD2. CDR3 length equals 16 residues. J was trimmed by 7 bases and V by 5 bases; bases with no gene match: 13. CDR3 amino acids: CASSPPGTRMGNEQFF. In DNA form, the CDR3 reads TGTGCCAGCAGTCCCCCCGGGACTAGGATGGGGAATGAGCAGTTCTTC.

In this sample, this clonotype turned up many times. The J gene is TRBJ2-1, the V gene TRBV19; 9 bases align to TRBD2. CDR1 and CDR2 from the germline V gene are LNHDA and SQIVND (reference sequence). Trimming cost V 6 bases and J 2 bases; bases outside gene matches: 8. The CDR3 extends over 16 amino acids. The CDR3 sequence is CASSPPGLATYNEQFF. The CDR3 region has the DNA TGTGCCAGTAGCCCCCCGGGACTAGCTACCTACAATGAGCAGTTCTTC.

This clonotype was seen repeatedly, ten times or more. The chain combines TRBV15 with TRBJ1-2; TRBD1 matches at 11 bases. With 3 bases clipped from V and 4 bases from J, the junction kept 7 bases outside the gene matches. This CDR3 has 16 residues. The germline V gene encodes CDR1 LNHNV and CDR2 YYDKDF (reference sequence). Written as DNA, the CDR3 is TGTGCCACCAGCAGGGACAGGGGGCGTCGGGGCTATGGCTACACCTTC. Protein: CATSRDRGRRGYGYTF.

A remark on this clonotype: A much larger clone is a single base away; this may be a read error. The V gene is TRBV2, the J gene TRBJ2-7; D may be TRBD1 or TRBD2 (5 bases each). CDR3 length: 15 amino acids. Per the germline V gene, CDR1 is SNHLY and CDR2 is FYNNEI. The CDR3 DNA reads TGTGCCGGCAGCCTCTGGGACGGCAGCTCCTACGAGCGGTACTTC. Amino acids: CAGSLWDGSSYERYF.